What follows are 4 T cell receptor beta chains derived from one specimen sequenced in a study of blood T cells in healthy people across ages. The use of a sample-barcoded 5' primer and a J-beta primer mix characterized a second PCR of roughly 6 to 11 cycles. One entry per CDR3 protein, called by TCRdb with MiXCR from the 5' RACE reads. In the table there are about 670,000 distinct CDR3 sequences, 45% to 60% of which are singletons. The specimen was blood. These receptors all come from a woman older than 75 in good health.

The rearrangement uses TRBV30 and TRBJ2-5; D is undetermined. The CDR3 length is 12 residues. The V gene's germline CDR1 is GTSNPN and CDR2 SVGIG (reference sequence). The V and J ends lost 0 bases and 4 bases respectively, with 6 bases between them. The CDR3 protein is CAWSVVRETQYF. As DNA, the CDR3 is TGTGCCTGGAGTGTAGTGCGAGAGACCCAGTACTTC. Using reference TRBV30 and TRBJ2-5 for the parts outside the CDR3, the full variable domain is SQTIHQWPATLVQPVGSPLSLECTVEGTSNPNLYWYRQAAGRGLQLLFYSVGIGQISSEVPQNLSASRPQDRQFILSSKKLLLSDSGFYLCAWSVVRETQYFGPGTRLLVL.

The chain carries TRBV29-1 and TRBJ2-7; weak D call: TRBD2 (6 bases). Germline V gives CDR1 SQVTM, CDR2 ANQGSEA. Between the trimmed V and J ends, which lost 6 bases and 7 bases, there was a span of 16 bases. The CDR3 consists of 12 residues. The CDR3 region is CSVIRDLDEQYF. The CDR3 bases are TGCAGCGTGATTCGGGACTTAGATGAGCAGTACTTC.

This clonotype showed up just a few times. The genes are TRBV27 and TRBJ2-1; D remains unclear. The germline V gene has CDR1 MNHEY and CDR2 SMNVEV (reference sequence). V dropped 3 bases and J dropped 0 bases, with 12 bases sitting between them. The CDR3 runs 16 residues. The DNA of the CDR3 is TGTGCCAGCAGTTTTCAACTGTCGAACTCCTACAATGAGCAGTTCTTC. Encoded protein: CASSFQLSNSYNEQFF.

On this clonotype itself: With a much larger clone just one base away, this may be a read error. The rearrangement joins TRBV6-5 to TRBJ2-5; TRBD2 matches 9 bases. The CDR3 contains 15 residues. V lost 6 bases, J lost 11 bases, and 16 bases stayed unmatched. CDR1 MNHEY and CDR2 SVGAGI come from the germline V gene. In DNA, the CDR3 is TGTGCCAGCAGACAGGGACTAGCTGGAAACAATGAGCAGTACTTC. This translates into CASRQGLAGNNEQYF.